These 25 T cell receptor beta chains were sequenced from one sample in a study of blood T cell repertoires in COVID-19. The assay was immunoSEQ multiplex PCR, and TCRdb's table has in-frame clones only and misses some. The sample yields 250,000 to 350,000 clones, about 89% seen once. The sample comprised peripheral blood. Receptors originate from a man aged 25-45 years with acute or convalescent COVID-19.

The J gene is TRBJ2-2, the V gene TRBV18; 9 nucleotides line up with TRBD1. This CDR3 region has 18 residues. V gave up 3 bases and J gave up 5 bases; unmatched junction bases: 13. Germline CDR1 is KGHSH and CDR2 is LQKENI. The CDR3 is CASSPQPDRGIWTGELFF. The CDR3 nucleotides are TGTGCCAGCTCACCGCAACCGGACAGGGGAATTTGGACCGGGGAGCTGTTTTTT.

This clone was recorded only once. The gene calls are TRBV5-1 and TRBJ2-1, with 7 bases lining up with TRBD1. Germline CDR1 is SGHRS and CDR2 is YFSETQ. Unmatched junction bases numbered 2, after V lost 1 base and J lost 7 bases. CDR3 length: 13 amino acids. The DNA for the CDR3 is TGCGCCAGCAGCTTGCCGACAGGGAATGAGCAGTTCTTC. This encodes CASSLPTGNEQFF.

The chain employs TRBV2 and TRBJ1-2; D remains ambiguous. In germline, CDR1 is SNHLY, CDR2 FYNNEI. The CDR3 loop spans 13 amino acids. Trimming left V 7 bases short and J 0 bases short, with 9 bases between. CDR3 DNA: TGTGCCAGCATTAAGGAGTCTAACTATGGCTACACCTTC. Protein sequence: CASIKESNYGYTF.

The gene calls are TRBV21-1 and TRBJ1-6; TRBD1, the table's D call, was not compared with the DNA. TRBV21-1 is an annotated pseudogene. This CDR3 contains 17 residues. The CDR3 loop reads CASSKSSGTRGNSPLHF. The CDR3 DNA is TGTGCCAGCAGCAAAAGTTCAGGGACACGGGGAAATTCACCCCTCCACTTT.

Here the CDR3 DNA reads TGTGCCAGCAGGGGGACAGGCAATTCACCCCTCCACTTT. Protein: CASRGTGNSPLHF. The chain uses TRBV2 and TRBJ1-6, with TRBD1 matching 8 bases. The length of the CDR3 is 13 residues. The germline CDR1 and CDR2 sequences are SNHLY and FYNNEI. Trimming removed 6 bases from V and 7 bases from J; junction bases left unmatched: 2.

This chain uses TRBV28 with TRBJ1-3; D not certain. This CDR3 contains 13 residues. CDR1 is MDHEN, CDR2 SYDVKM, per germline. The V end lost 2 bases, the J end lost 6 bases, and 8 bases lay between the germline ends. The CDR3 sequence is CASSLGRQNTIYF. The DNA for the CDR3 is TGTGCCAGCAGTTTAGGCAGACAAAACACCATATATTTT.

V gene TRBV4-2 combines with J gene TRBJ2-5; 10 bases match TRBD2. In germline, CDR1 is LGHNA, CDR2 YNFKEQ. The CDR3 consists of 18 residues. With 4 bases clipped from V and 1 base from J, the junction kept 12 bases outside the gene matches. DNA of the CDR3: TGTGCCAGCAGCCTCAGGATAGCGGGGGGCCGGACCCAAGAGACCCAGTACTTC. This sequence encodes CASSLRIAGGRTQETQYF.

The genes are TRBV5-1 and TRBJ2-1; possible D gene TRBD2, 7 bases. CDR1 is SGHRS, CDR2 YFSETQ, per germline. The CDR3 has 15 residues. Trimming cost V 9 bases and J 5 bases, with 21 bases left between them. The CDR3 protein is CATQGNEGGNNEQFF. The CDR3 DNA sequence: TGCGCCACCCAAGGAAACGAGGGGGGGAACAATGAGCAGTTCTTC.

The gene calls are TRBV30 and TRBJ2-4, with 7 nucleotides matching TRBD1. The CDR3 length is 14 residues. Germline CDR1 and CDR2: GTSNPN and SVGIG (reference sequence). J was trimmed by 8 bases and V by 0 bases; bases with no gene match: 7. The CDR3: CAWSVDRVRHIQYF. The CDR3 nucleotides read TGTGCCTGGAGTGTAGACAGGGTTCGACACATTCAGTACTTC.

CDR3 in DNA: TGTGCCAGCGGAGGGGTCGGGGCCAACGTCCTGACTTTC. Protein: CASGGVGANVLTF. The rearrangement uses TRBV5-4 and TRBJ2-6; D perhaps matches TRBD2 (6 bases). Deletions cut 7 bases from V and 4 bases from J, with 9 bases between. The CDR3 runs 13 residues. Germline CDR1 SGHNT, CDR2 YYREEE (reference sequence).

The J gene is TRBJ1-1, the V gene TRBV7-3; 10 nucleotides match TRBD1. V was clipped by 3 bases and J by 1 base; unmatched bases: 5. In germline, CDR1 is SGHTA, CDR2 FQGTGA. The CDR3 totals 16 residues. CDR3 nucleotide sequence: TGTGCCAGCAGCTTGGGACAGGGGCGAAAGAACACTGAAGCTTTCTTT. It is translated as CASSLGQGRKNTEAFF.

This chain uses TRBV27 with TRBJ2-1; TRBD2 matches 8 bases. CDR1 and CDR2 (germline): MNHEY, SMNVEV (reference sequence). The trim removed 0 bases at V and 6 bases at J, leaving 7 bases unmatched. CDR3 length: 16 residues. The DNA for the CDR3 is TGTGCCAGCAGTTTATCGAGGAGCGGGGGATCCAATGAGCAGTTCTTC. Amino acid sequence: CASSLSRSGGSNEQFF.

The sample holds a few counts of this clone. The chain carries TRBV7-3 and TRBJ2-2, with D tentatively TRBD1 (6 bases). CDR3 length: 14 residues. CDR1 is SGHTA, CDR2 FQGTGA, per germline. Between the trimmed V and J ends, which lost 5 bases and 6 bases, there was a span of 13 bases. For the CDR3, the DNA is TGTGCCAGCAGCCCCGGGACACCCGCCGGGGAGCTGTTTTTT. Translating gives CASSPGTPAGELFF.

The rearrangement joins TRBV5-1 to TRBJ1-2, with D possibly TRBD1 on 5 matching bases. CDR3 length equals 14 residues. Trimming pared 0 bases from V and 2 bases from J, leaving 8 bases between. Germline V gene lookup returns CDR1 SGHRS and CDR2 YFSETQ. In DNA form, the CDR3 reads TGCGCCAGCAGCTTGGAGGGGAGGAACTATGGCTACACCTTC. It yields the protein CASSLEGRNYGYTF.

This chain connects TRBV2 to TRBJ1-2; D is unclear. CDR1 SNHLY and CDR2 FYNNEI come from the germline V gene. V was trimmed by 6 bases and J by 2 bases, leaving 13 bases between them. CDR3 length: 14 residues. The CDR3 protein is CASRVETGNYGYTF. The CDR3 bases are TGTGCCAGCAGGGTGGAGACGGGAAACTATGGCTACACCTTC.

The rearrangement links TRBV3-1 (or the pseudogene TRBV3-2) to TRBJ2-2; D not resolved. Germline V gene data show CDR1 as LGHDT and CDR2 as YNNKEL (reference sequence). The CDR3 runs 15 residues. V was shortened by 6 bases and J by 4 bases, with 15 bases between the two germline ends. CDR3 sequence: CASSTDRQGTGELFF. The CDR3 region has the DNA TGTGCCAGCAGTACCGATCGACAAGGCACCGGGGAGCTGTTTTTT.

Here the CDR3 DNA reads TGTGCCAGCAGTGAAGCGGGGACAGGGAGATCACCCCTCCACTTT. Its protein is CASSEAGTGRSPLHF. The chain couples TRBV2 to TRBJ1-6; TRBD1 agrees at 9 bases. With 0 bases clipped from V and 10 bases from J, the junction kept 4 bases outside the gene matches. This CDR3 is built from 15 residues. The germline CDR1 and CDR2 sequences are SNHLY and FYNNEI.

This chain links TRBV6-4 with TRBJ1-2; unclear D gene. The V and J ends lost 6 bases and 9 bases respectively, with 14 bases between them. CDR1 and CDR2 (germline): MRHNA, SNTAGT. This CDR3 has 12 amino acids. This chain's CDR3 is CASRARATRYTF. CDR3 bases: TGTGCCAGCAGGGCGAGGGCAACGCGCTACACCTTC.

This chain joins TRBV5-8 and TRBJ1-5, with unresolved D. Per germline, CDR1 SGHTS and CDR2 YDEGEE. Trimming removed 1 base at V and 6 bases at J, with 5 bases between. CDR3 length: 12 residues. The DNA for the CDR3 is TGTGCCAGCAGCTTGTTCAGTCAGCCCCAGCATTTT. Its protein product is CASSLFSQPQHF.

The CDR3 region is CASSLIRTGEGNTEAFF. CDR3 in DNA: TGTGCCAGCAGCTTAATCAGGACAGGGGAAGGAAACACTGAAGCTTTCTTT. This chain joins TRBV7-8 and TRBJ1-1; 9 nucleotides align to TRBD1. Unmatched junction bases numbered 9, after V lost 2 bases and J lost 2 bases. The germline CDR1 and CDR2 sequences are SGHVS and FQNEAQ. The CDR3 runs 17 residues.

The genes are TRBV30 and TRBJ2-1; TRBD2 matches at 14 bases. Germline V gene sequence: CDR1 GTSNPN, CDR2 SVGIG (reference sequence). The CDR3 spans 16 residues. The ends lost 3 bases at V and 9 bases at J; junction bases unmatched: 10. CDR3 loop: CAWSPGLAGEGTEQFF. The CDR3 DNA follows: TGTGCCTGGAGCCCGGGACTAGCGGGAGAAGGAACTGAGCAGTTCTTC.

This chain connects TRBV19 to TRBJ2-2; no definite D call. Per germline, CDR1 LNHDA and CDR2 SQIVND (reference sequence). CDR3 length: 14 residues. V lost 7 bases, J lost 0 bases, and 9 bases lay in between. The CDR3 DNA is TGTGCCAGTACCTTCGGTCCGAACACCGGGGAGCTGTTTTTT. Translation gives CASTFGPNTGELFF.

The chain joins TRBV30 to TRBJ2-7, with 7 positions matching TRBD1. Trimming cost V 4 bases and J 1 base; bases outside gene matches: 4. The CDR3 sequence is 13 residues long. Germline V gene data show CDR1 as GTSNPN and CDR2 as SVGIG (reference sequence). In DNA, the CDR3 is TGTGCCTGGACAGGGGGTCGGTCCTACGAGCAGTACTTC. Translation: CAWTGGRSYEQYF.

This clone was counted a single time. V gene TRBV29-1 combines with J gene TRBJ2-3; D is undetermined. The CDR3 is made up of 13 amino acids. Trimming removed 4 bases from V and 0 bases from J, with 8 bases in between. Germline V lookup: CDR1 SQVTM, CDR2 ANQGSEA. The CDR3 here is CSVGAESTDTQYF. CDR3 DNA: TGCAGCGTTGGGGCAGAAAGCACAGATACGCAGTATTTT.

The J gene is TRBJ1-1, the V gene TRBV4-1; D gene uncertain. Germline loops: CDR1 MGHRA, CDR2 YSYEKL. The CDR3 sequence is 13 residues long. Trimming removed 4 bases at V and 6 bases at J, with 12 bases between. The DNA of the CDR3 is TGCGCCAGCAGCCTTCCCCGGGGTCCTGAAGCTTTCTTT. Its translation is CASSLPRGPEAFF.